The source of this TCR beta chain is a study of blood T cell repertoires in COVID-19. As for the study in general: Samples taken during acute and convalescent COVID-19 were collected in the United States, Italy and Spain. Sources were T cells, B-cell-depleted T cells, or PBMCs; the material itself was cDNA or gDNA.

CDR3 length: 14 amino acids. The V end was cut by 1 base, the J end by 2 bases, with 8 bases between. CDR1 and CDR2 (germline): LNHDA, SQIVND (reference sequence). Libraries were prepared by immunoSEQ multiplex PCR; TCRdb keeps only in-frame clonotypes and omits some of them. The table shows fewer than 250,000 clones, with 80% to 95% occurring only once. The V call is TRBV19, the J call TRBJ1-2, with D tentatively TRBD1 (6 bases). Input material: peripheral blood. The clonotype was recovered from a man younger than 40 with COVID-19, enrolled during active disease. The CDR3 spells CASSIATGNYGYTF. DNA for the CDR3: TGTGCCAGTAGTATAGCAACAGGGAACTATGGCTACACCTTC. The complete variable domain, with remaining parts taken from reference TRBV19 and TRBJ1-2, reads DGGITQSPKYLFRKEGQNVTLSCEQNLNHDAMYWYRQDPGQGLRLIYYSQIVNDFQKGDIAEGYSVSREKKESFPLTVTSAQKNPTAFYLCASSIATGNYGYTFGSGTRLTVV.